This TCR beta chain comes out of a study of blood T cell repertoires in COVID-19. Whole-study context: Donors in the United States, Italy and Spain gave samples during acute or convalescent COVID-19. The analysed material was cDNA or gDNA that came from T cells, B-cell-depleted T cells, or PBMCs.

Some clones are missing from TCRdb's copy, which holds only in-frame ones; the method was immunoSEQ multiplex PCR. The data hold about 200,000 clones, with around 86% observed a single time. The CDR3 consists of 15 residues. CDR1 is LNHDA and CDR2 is SQIVND in the germline V gene (reference sequence). V dropped 5 bases and J dropped 8; count of bases not matched to a gene: 8. The origin of this receptor is a woman aged 40 to 49 with acute COVID-19. The chain joins TRBV19 to TRBJ2-1; the match to TRBD2 covers 11 bases. Sequencing used PBMCs or T cells enriched from blood (not recorded which). DNA of the CDR3: TGTGCCAGTAGTCTAACTAGCGGGAGCCTGGATGAGCAGTTCTTC. This codes for CASSLTSGSLDEQFF.